This TCR beta chain is from a study of OX40 agonist ivuxolimab in advanced cancers. Collection of blood occurred at baseline, at cycle 4 day 1, and at cycle 7 day 1. Clones were read by immunoSEQ multiplex PCR, and TCRdb kept only the in-frame ones, dropping some. The table records around 57,000 clones, 82% of them present only once. Germline V gives CDR1 SNHLY, CDR2 FYNNEI. The CDR3 length is 13 residues. Trimming removed 7 bases from V and 10 bases from J; junction bases left unmatched: 8. Only a few counts were recorded for this clone. V usage is TRBV2 and J usage is TRBJ1-1, with 11 nucleotides matching TRBD1. Sequencing used CD4+ or CD8+ T cells sorted from blood, obtained in a trial of the OX40 agonist ivuxolimab. This clonotype originated in an adult with an advanced solid tumor such as melanoma, head and neck, liver or kidney cancer. Written as DNA, the CDR3 is TGTGCCAGCATTGGGACAGGGGGACGATTAGCTTTCTTT. This translates into CASIGTGGRLAFF.